The 32 T cell receptor beta chains in this list originate from one sample, sequenced in a study of blood T cell repertoires in COVID-19. Only in-frame clones appear in the TCRdb table, and some are missing; sequencing was by immunoSEQ multiplex PCR. Among about 170,000 clones listed, over 70% were seen once. Sequenced: peripheral blood. Receptors were obtained from a woman aged 55-70 years with acute or convalescent COVID-19.

The rearrangement links TRBV7-2 to TRBJ1-6, with D tentatively TRBD1 (6 bases). This CDR3 contains 19 residues. In germline, CDR1 is SGHTA, CDR2 FQGNSA. Trimming stripped 1 base from V and 1 base from J, with 17 bases between. The CDR3 spells CASSLEMGRGRSYNSPLHF. The CDR3 bases are TGTGCCAGCAGCTTAGAAATGGGCAGGGGAAGGTCCTATAATTCACCCCTCCACTTT. The variable domain in full, with the rest retrieved from reference TRBV7-2 and TRBJ1-6, is GAGVSQSPSNKVTEKGKDVELRCDPISGHTALYWYRQSLGQGLEFLIYFQGNSAPDKSGLPSDRFSAERTGGSVSTLTIQRTQQEDSAVYLCASSLEMGRGRSYNSPLHFGNGTRLTVT.

The chain links TRBV19 to TRBJ2-5, with D possibly TRBD1 on 5 matching bases. The germline V and J ends were trimmed by 3 bases and 4 bases, with 15 bases remaining between them. The CDR3 is 15 residues long. Germline V lookup: CDR1 LNHDA, CDR2 SQIVND (reference sequence). The CDR3 DNA reads TGTGCCAGTAGTATGGCAGGGCGAGATGGAGAGACCCAGTACTTC. Residues: CASSMAGRDGETQYF.

The chain employs TRBV30 and TRBJ1-1, with a weak D call TRBD1 (5 bases). Trimming left V 0 bases short and J 5 bases short, with 19 bases between. The germline V gene encodes CDR1 GTSNPN and CDR2 SVGIG (reference sequence). There are 16 residues in the CDR3. In nucleotides, the CDR3 is TGTGCCTGGAGTGTTCGGTCAGGACAATTACCAACTGAAGCTTTCTTT. It is translated as CAWSVRSGQLPTEAFF.

J is TRBJ1-1 and V is TRBV6-2 or TRBV6-3, with TRBD1 identical over 9 bases. Germline CDR1 is MNHEY and CDR2 is SVGEGT. This CDR3 spans 14 amino acids. The V and J ends lost 6 bases and 1 base, in that order; junction bases with no gene match: 3. Here the CDR3 DNA reads TGTGCCAGCAGCAGGACAGGGGAGAACACTGAAGCTTTCTTT. As protein: CASSRTGENTEAFF.

The chain recombines TRBV6-2 or TRBV6-3 with TRBJ2-7, with 7 bases matching TRBD1. This CDR3 is 16 amino acids long. J lost 2 bases, V lost 6 bases, and 13 bases had no gene match. In germline, CDR1 is MNHEY, CDR2 SVGEGT. Here the CDR3 reads CASSTRPGQEAYEQYF. In DNA form, the CDR3 reads TGTGCCAGCAGCACCCGCCCAGGACAGGAGGCCTACGAGCAGTACTTC.

This clone was found a few times. This chain joins TRBV29-1 and TRBJ2-2; D unresolved. The CDR3 runs to 14 residues. The germline V gene has CDR1 SQVTM and CDR2 ANQGSEA. V dropped 4 bases and J dropped 0 bases, with 9 bases sitting between them. This CDR3 reads CSVGSFANTGELFF. The DNA of the CDR3 is TGCAGCGTTGGGAGTTTCGCGAACACCGGGGAGCTGTTTTTT.

This chain links TRBV7-2 with TRBJ2-2; TRBD2 matches at 15 bases. V lost 4 bases and J lost 2; bases outside the gene matches: 2. The germline CDR1 and CDR2 sequences are SGHTA and FQGNSA. CDR3 length: 17 amino acids. Here the CDR3 reads CASSWGLAGGNTGELFF. The CDR3 nucleotides are TGTGCCAGCAGCTGGGGACTAGCGGGGGGTAACACCGGGGAGCTGTTTTTT.

J is TRBJ1-1 and V is TRBV18; D uncertain. Germline CDR1 reads KGHSH; CDR2 reads LQKENI. V was pared by 6 bases and J by 1 base, with 9 bases between. This CDR3 has 13 residues. CDR3 sequence: CASSPSENTEAFF. The CDR3 DNA reads as TGTGCCAGCTCTCCCAGTGAGAACACTGAAGCTTTCTTT.

This clone has a single count. V gene TRBV7-9 combines with J gene TRBJ2-2, with 9 bases that match TRBD1. After removal of 5 bases from V and 3 bases from J, the junction contained 4 bases not matched to a gene. This CDR3 has 15 amino acids. Germline lookup yields CDR1 SEHNR and CDR2 FQNEAQ (reference sequence). The CDR3 DNA follows: TGTGCCAGCAGCACCCGGGACAGGGACACCGGGGAGCTGTTTTTT. Protein: CASSTRDRDTGELFF.

The genes are TRBV24-1 and TRBJ1-1; 8 bases align to TRBD1. V dropped 2 bases and J dropped 10; count of bases not matched to a gene: 8. The germline gives CDR1 KGHDR, CDR2 SFDVKD. The CDR3 loop spans 14 amino acids. The CDR3 loop reads CATSDWDRRNGAFF. CDR3 DNA: TGTGCCACCAGTGATTGGGACAGGAGAAACGGAGCTTTCTTT.

The genes are TRBV28 and TRBJ2-7; 9 bases are a match to TRBD1. Germline V CDR1 and CDR2: MDHEN, SYDVKM. This CDR3 is 13 amino acids long. V trimming: 6 bases; J trimming: 12 bases; junction bases outside the gene matches: 12. The CDR3: CASRNPGQGGGYF. CDR3 bases: TGTGCCAGCAGGAACCCGGGACAGGGTGGGGGGTACTTC.

The chain employs TRBV5-1 and TRBJ2-5, with 12 bases that match TRBD2. The CDR3 covers 15 residues. J lost 9 bases, V lost 2 bases, and 8 bases had no gene match. The germline gives CDR1 SGHRS, CDR2 YFSETQ. DNA of the CDR3: TGCGCCAGCAGCTTTACTAGCGGGGGGCCCAAGGCCCAGTACTTC. Its translation is CASSFTSGGPKAQYF.

J is TRBJ2-7 and V is TRBV12-3 or TRBV12-4; D gene unclear. There are 12 residues in the CDR3. V lost 8 bases to trimming and J lost 0 bases, with 8 bases between them. The chain's CDR3 is CASGRSSYEQYF. CDR3 nucleotide sequence: TGTGCCAGCGGCCGAAGCTCCTACGAGCAGTACTTC.

The chain couples TRBV6-5 to TRBJ2-7; D ambiguous. The V gene lost 3 bases and the J gene lost 0 bases, with 12 bases spanning the gap. This CDR3 is built from 15 residues. Germline assignment: CDR1 MNHEY and CDR2 SVGAGI. The CDR3 reads CASSYGYTGSYEQYF. Written as DNA, the CDR3 is TGTGCCAGCAGTTATGGGTACACGGGCTCCTACGAGCAGTACTTC.

The chain couples TRBV4-2 to TRBJ1-2, with D possibly TRBD1 on 6 matching bases. In germline, CDR1 is LGHNA, CDR2 YNFKEQ. The CDR3 covers 18 residues. Trimming pared 1 base from V and 8 bases from J, leaving 26 bases between. CDR3 coding DNA: TGTGCCAGCAGCCAAGCCCAGGGCAGCGGGACAATTATTACGGGCTACACCTTC. Amino acids: CASSQAQGSGTIITGYTF.

This chain connects TRBV12-3 or TRBV12-4 to TRBJ1-2, with 9 bases matching TRBD1. The CDR3 length is 13 residues. Trimming took 1 base from V and 9 from J; bases not matched to a gene: 3. The CDR3 spells CASSLDRGPSYTF. CDR3 nucleotide sequence: TGTGCCAGCAGTTTAGACAGGGGGCCTAGCTACACCTTC.

The chain recombines TRBV6-5 with TRBJ1-2, with a tentative D call TRBD1 (6 bases). With 4 bases removed from V and 8 bases from J, the gap between germline ends came to 14 bases. The CDR3 runs to 13 residues. Germline V gene lookup returns CDR1 MNHEY and CDR2 SVGAGI. The CDR3 DNA is TGTGCCAGCAGTTCGGACCGCAGGGGAGGCTACACCTTC. Encoded protein: CASSSDRRGGYTF.

V and J are TRBV7-2 and TRBJ2-5, with 10 bases lining up with TRBD2. CDR1 is SGHTA, CDR2 FQGNSA, per germline. The CDR3 is 17 residues long. Trimming cost V 2 bases and J 8 bases; bases outside gene matches: 14. CDR3: CASSLYSSGGLIITQYF. The CDR3 DNA is TGTGCCAGCAGCTTATACTCTAGCGGGGGCCTTATAATTACCCAGTACTTC.

This CDR3 reads CASSLRVGAPLHF. The CDR3 nucleotides read TGTGCCAGCAGCTTGCGGGTCGGGGCACCCCTCCACTTT. The chain combines TRBV5-6 with TRBJ1-6; D unresolved. V lost 1 base and J 11 bases, leaving 10 bases between the germline ends. Germline V gene data show CDR1 as SGHDT and CDR2 as YYEEEE. This CDR3 has 13 residues.

This clone was recorded a few times. The rearrangement links TRBV7-9 to TRBJ2-2, with 12 bases matching TRBD1. There are 16 residues in the CDR3. V lost 6 bases, J lost 6 bases, and 8 bases stayed unmatched. The V gene's germline CDR1 is SEHNR and CDR2 FQNEAQ (reference sequence). CDR3 nucleotide sequence: TGTGCCAGCAGTTCTTCCGGGACAGGGGGCCCCGGGGAGCTGTTTTTT. Translation gives CASSSSGTGGPGELFF.

The chain has TRBV5-4 and TRBJ2-3, with TRBD2 as a possible D gene (5 bases). The CDR3 consists of 13 residues. V was cut by 7 bases and J by 1 base, with 10 bases left in between. The germline gives CDR1 SGHNT, CDR2 YYREEE (reference sequence). The CDR3 region has the DNA TGTGCCAGCTCAATGCGGGGCACAGATACGCAGTATTTT. As protein: CASSMRGTDTQYF.

The rearrangement uses TRBV21-1 and TRBJ1-1; the table's D call of TRBD1 was not tested on the DNA. TRBV21-1 is classified as a pseudogene. This CDR3 has 17 amino acids. CDR3 sequence (DNA): TGTGCCAGCAGCCACCCTCTACGGAGGGGGCTTGTCACTGAAGCTTTCTTT. It specifies CASSHPLRRGLVTEAFF.

The CDR3 protein is CASSPTVNSNQPQHF. DNA of the CDR3: TGCGCCAGCAGCCCGACAGTTAATAGCAATCAGCCCCAGCATTTT. The chain employs TRBV4-3 and TRBJ1-5, with D possibly TRBD1 on 5 matching bases. This CDR3 comprises 15 residues. V lost 4 bases and J lost 0, with 10 bases in between. Germline loops: CDR1 LGHNA, CDR2 YSLEER.

This clone came up a few times. This chain uses TRBV12-5 with TRBJ2-7; tentative D call: TRBD1 (6 bases). The CDR3 contains 14 residues. The germline V gene encodes CDR1 LGHNT and CDR2 FRNRAP. The germline V and J ends were trimmed by 7 bases and 3 bases, with 16 bases remaining between them. The CDR3 sequence: CASALVSRGYEQYF. The CDR3 DNA follows: TGTGCTAGTGCCCTAGTTAGCAGGGGCTACGAGCAGTACTTC.

The chain combines TRBV7-6 with TRBJ2-1; 11 bases are shared with TRBD2. V lost 1 base and J lost 1; bases outside the gene matches: 3. CDR1 and CDR2 (germline): SGHVS, FNYEAQ. The CDR3 is 17 amino acids. The CDR3 spells CASSLVASGGSYNEQFF. The CDR3 DNA reads TGTGCCAGCAGCTTAGTGGCTAGCGGGGGGTCCTACAATGAGCAGTTCTTC. Supplemented by reference TRBV7-6 and TRBJ2-1, the full variable domain reads GAGVSQSPRYKVTKRGQDVALRCDPISGHVSLYWYRQALGQGPEFLTYFNYEAQQDKSGLPNDRFSAERPEGSISTLTIQRTEQRDSAMYRCASSLVASGGSYNEQFFGPGTRLTVL.

The V call is TRBV19, the J call TRBJ2-3; 9 bases are shared with TRBD2. With V trimmed by 7 bases and J by 5 bases, 13 bases remained unmatched. The CDR3 sequence is 16 residues long. Per the germline V gene, CDR1 is LNHDA and CDR2 is SQIVND (reference sequence). CDR3 region: CASTTMGRAGGDTQYF. CDR3 bases: TGTGCCAGTACCACTATGGGTCGAGCGGGAGGAGATACGCAGTATTTT.

This chain links TRBV9 with TRBJ1-1, with 9 bases identical to TRBD1. The V and J ends lost 3 bases and 5 bases, in that order; junction bases with no gene match: 8. In germline, CDR1 is SGDLS, CDR2 YYNGEE. The CDR3 is 15 residues long. DNA for the CDR3: TGTGCCAGCAGCGGGGTGGACAGGGGAGGGACTGAAGCTTTCTTT. It yields the protein CASSGVDRGGTEAFF.

The J gene is TRBJ1-3, the V gene TRBV7-6; tentatively, D is TRBD1 (6 bases). The V gene's germline CDR1 is SGHVS and CDR2 FNYEAQ. The CDR3 has 15 amino acids. V was trimmed by 1 base and J by 4 bases, leaving 11 bases between them. Written as DNA, the CDR3 is TGTGCCAGCAGCTTAGGGCAGGGGCAAGGAAACACCATATATTTT. Its translation: CASSLGQGQGNTIYF. Drawing the rest from reference TRBV7-6 and TRBJ1-3, the complete variable domain is GAGVSQSPRYKVTKRGQDVALRCDPISGHVSLYWYRQALGQGPEFLTYFNYEAQQDKSGLPNDRFSAERPEGSISTLTIQRTEQRDSAMYRCASSLGQGQGNTIYFGEGSWLTVV.

The chain recombines TRBV12-5 with TRBJ2-5, with 10 positions matching TRBD2. Germline assignment: CDR1 LGHNT and CDR2 FRNRAP. V shed 1 base, J shed 5 bases, and the junction held 10 bases outside the gene matches. The CDR3 runs to 17 residues. The CDR3, as DNA: TGTGCTAGTGGTTTGGGCCGTAGCGGGGGGTTTTCGGAGACCCAGTACTTC. This sequence encodes CASGLGRSGGFSETQYF.

This rearrangement joins TRBV15 to TRBJ2-7; 8 bases match TRBD1. CDR1 is LNHNV, CDR2 YYDKDF, per germline (reference sequence). The CDR3 length is 16 residues. V shed 0 bases, J shed 2 bases, and the junction held 6 bases outside the gene matches. Here the CDR3 reads CATSREAGGSPYEQYF. Written as DNA, the CDR3 is TGTGCCACCAGCAGAGAGGCAGGGGGCTCCCCCTACGAGCAGTACTTC.

V is TRBV10-1 and J is TRBJ2-1; 9 bases are shared with TRBD2. J was trimmed by 4 bases and V by 8 bases; bases with no gene match: 6. CDR1 is WNHNN and CDR2 is SYGVQD in the germline V gene (reference sequence). This CDR3 region has 14 residues. CDR3 residues: CASGSGGSYNEQFF. The CDR3 nucleotides read TGCGCCAGCGGGAGCGGGGGGTCATACAATGAGCAGTTCTTC.

The chain carries TRBV7-2 and TRBJ1-2, with a weak D call TRBD1 (5 bases). Germline V gives CDR1 SGHTA, CDR2 FQGNSA. V gave up 4 bases and J gave up 5 bases, with 17 bases separating them. The CDR3 loop spans 15 amino acids. The CDR3 spells CASSSRGAGRYGYTF. CDR3 bases: TGTGCCAGCAGCTCGCGAGGTGCAGGGCGTTATGGCTACACCTTC.